One T cell receptor (gamma chain) is described in this entry. Its cognate antigen has yet to be identified. Compared with germline, one end of the junction differs, possibly owing to a read error. Genomic DNA was extracted with the QIAamp DNA FFPE tissue kit from ten 5-um FFPE scrolls per case. Classification of coeliac disease based on the TCR repertoire was tested using fully anonymised formalin-fixed paraffin-embedded duodenal biopsies that were surplus to diagnostic needs. Library preparation employed multiplex PCR. Sequencing took place on an Ion Torrent PGM. TRG repertoires were amplified from about 190 ng of biopsy DNA with the LymphoTrack kit, in which Illumina adapters are carried by the primers. TRG amplicons were purified using AMPure XP beads, were quantified on a 2100 Bioanalyzer, and were pooled equimolarly. TRG libraries were sequenced on an Ion PGM instrument. The original pipeline was this. Using FastX, any read was removed if more than 10% of its nucleotides had quality scores below the third quartile calculated per patient. Reads were aligned with IMGT/HighV-QUEST to assign V, D and J genes, identify CDR3 regions and assess functionality. Sequences were converted to amino acids, and every sequence predicted to be non-functional was removed. The CDR3s were broken into kmers both with and without positional annotation, PCA was run on the kmer frequencies, and the samples were clustered using every one of the 1023 combinations of PCs 1-10. Classification was validated by leave-one-out cross-validation, in which parameters were re-optimised on the remaining samples each time. Shannon diversity was calculated with the vegan R package from repeated random subsamples, each the size of the lowest read count. TCRdb reran clone calling on the public reads with CATT; rows sharing one DNA sequence were then combined. The V and J calls here are based on TCRdb, not the publication. Here the sample has about 630 gamma-chain clones; about 50% occur a single time. The top ten clonotypes cover approximately 19% of the sample.

The data were obtained in a study of intestinal T cells in coeliac disease (dated by TCRdb to the early 2020s). About the study as a whole: Coeliac patients were much younger than controls, with mean ages of around 16.0 versus 57 years in the TRG cohort. The TCR-delta (TRD) cohort comprised duodenal biopsies from approximately ten coeliac disease patients and approximately ten non-coeliac controls. Duodenal biopsies from 30 to 40 coeliac disease patients and 21 non-coeliac controls made up a second, larger TCR-gamma (TRG) cohort. The paper's findings and limits, for the study overall: The coeliac group and the control group were significantly different in age, but an analysis split by age did not give significant classification. Repeated CDR3 amino acid sequences could not be distinguished from PCR duplicates in the analysis. FFPE-derived DNA was found to be relatively degraded, and loss of a proportion of TCR sequences in each sample was likely caused by this degradation. TRG clustering correctly classified most of the 54 biopsies (approximately 94%), with a reported leave-one-out accuracy of around 90%. TRD kmer-based clustering correctly classified all 22 biopsies in training, with a reported leave-one-out accuracy of roughly 90%.

The CDR1 and CDR2 encoded by the germline V gene (reference sequence) are GITISATS and ISYDGTV. From its cysteine to its phenylalanine, the CDR3 spans 10 amino acids. Of all the DNA, just the CDR3 is kept, 30 bases in frame from base 1. The V and J segments used are TRGV9 and TRGJ1 or TRGJ2. Sequencing was done on a sample of a duodenal biopsy. The source of this sequence is a human donor with celiac disease. The CDR3 protein is CALWEPKKLF. DNA sequence: TGTGCCTTGTGGGAGCCTAAAAAGTTATTT.